The clone carrying this T cell receptor (beta chain) was recorded a few times. The antigen is undetermined. Produced via immunoSEQ multiplex PCR; TCRdb's table is partial and in-frame only. Of approximately 2.1 million clones detected, over 85% appear once; the ten largest clones hold 0.3% to 0.4%. This specimen comes from a study of shared clonotypes between healthy human individuals. This CDR3 region has 12 residues. CDR1 and CDR2 (germline): LNHDA, SQIVND (reference sequence). V was clipped by 5 bases and J by 5 bases, with 9 bases between them. General observations from the study: Larger estimated richness was generally seen in naive subsets than in memory subsets. Only blood was sampled; tissue repertoires likely differ. Sequencing depth was expected to affect clonotype sharing among donors. A small donor pool kept down the genetic and exposure-history diversity that was represented.

The clonotype originates from a man between 18 and 35 years old in good health. Some clones in this sample may be carry-over from other donors' samples. What was sequenced was naive CD4+ T cells from PBMCs. Stated subset: CD45RA+ positively selected. V gene TRBV19 combines with J gene TRBJ1-1; D ambiguous. The CDR3 reads CASSRSRTEAFF. The CDR3 nucleotides are TGTGCCAGTAGTCGTTCCCGGACTGAAGCTTTCTTT.